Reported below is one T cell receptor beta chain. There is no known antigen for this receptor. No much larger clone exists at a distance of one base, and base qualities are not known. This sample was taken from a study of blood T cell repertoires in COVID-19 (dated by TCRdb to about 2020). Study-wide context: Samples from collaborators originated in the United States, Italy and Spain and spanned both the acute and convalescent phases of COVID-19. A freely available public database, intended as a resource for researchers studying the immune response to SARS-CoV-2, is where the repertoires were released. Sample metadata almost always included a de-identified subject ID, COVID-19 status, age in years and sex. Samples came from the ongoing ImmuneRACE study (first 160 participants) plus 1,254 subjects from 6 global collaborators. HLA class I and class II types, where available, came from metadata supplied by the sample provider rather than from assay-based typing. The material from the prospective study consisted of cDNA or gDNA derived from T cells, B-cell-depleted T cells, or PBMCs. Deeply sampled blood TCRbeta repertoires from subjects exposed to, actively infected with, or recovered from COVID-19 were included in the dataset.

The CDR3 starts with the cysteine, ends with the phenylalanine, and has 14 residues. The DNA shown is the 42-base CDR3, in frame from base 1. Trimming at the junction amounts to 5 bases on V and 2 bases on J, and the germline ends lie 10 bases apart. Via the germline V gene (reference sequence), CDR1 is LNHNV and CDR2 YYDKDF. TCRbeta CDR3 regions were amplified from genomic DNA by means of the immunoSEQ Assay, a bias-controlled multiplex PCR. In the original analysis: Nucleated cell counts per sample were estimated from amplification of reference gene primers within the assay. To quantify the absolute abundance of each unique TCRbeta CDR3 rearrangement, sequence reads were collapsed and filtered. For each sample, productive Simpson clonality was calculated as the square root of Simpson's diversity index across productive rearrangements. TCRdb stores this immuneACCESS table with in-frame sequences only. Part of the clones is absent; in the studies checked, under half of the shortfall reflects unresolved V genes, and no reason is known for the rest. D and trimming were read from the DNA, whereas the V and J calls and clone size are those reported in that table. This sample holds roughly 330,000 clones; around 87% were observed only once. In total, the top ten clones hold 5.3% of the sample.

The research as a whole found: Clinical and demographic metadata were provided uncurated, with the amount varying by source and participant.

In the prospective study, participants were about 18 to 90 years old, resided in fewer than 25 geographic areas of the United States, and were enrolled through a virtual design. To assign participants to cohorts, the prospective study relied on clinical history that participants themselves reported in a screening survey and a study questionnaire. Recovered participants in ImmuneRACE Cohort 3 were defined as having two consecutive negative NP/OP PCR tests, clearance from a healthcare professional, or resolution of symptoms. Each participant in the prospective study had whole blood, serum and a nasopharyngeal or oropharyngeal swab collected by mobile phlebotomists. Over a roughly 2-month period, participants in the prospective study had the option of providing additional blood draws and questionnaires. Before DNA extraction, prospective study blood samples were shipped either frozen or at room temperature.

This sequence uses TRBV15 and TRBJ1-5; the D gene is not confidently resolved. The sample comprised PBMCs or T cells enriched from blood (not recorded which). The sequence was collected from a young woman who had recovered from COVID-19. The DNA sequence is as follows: TGTGCCACCAGCCCCCGACTGGGCAATCAGCCCCAGCATTTT. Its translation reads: CATSPRLGNQPQHF.